A single sample gave rise to the 25 T cell receptor beta chains below, sequenced in a study of cytomegalovirus exposure and HLA in healthy donors. Researchers ran the PCR with 60 Vbeta and 13 Jbeta primers. TCRdb's table, derived via immunoSEQ multiplex PCR, lists solely in-frame clones and lacks some. The table lists 55,000 or so clones, approximately 80% of them singletons. The sample taken for sequencing was PBMCs. These TCRs come from a female donor in good health and CMV-seronegative.

The CDR3 DNA follows: TGTGCCAGCAGCTTACCTAGGGGGCAAAATCAGCCCCAGCATTTT. Protein product: CASSLPRGQNQPQHF. The rearrangement joins TRBV6-1 to TRBJ1-5, with TRBD1 matching 7 bases. Trimming at V came to 6 bases and at J to 4 bases, leaving 9 bases not matched to a gene. This CDR3 contains 15 residues. Per the germline V gene, CDR1 is MNHNS and CDR2 is SASEGT.

This chain uses TRBV6-5 with TRBJ1-6; unclear D gene. Per germline, CDR1 MNHEY and CDR2 SVGAGI. CDR3 length: 14 amino acids. V was shortened by 2 bases and J by 6 bases, with 8 bases between the two germline ends. The CDR3 protein is CASSYDLSNSPLHF. The CDR3 region has the DNA TGTGCCAGCAGTTACGATCTGAGTAATTCACCCCTCCACTTT.

The gene calls are TRBV5-1 and TRBJ1-2; TRBD1 matches 7 bases. This CDR3 comprises 15 residues. V lost 2 bases to trimming and J lost 4 bases; unmatched junction nucleotides: 8. Germline assignment: CDR1 SGHRS and CDR2 YFSETQ. In DNA, the CDR3 is TGCGCCAGCAGCTTCGAACCGGGACAGCTCTATGGCTACACCTTC. Protein: CASSFEPGQLYGYTF.

J is TRBJ2-7 and V is TRBV7-6; 8 bases match TRBD1. The ends lost 3 bases at V and 6 bases at J; junction bases unmatched: 7. The germline gives CDR1 SGHVS, CDR2 FNYEAQ. CDR3 length: 14 amino acids. The CDR3 region is CASSFRTGTGEQYF. CDR3 coding DNA: TGTGCCAGCAGCTTCCGGACAGGGACCGGCGAGCAGTACTTC. The full variable domain, with the rest looked up from reference TRBV7-6 and TRBJ2-7, is GAGVSQSPRYKVTKRGQDVALRCDPISGHVSLYWYRQALGQGPEFLTYFNYEAQQDKSGLPNDRFSAERPEGSISTLTIQRTEQRDSAMYRCASSFRTGTGEQYFGPGTRLTVT.

CDR3 DNA: TGTGCCAGCAGCGTAGAATCTTATTCACCCCTCCACTTT. Translating gives CASSVESYSPLHF. V gene TRBV9 combines with J gene TRBJ1-6; D call uncertain. The CDR3 loop spans 13 amino acids. The ends were cut back, 0 bases at V and 8 bases at J, with 6 bases in the middle. Germline CDR1 is SGDLS and CDR2 is YYNGEE.

The rearrangement uses TRBV7-2 and TRBJ1-2; weak D call: TRBD1 (6 bases). CDR1 SGHTA and CDR2 FQGNSA come from the germline V gene. CDR3 size: 14 residues. V lost 0 bases, J lost 3 bases, and 8 bases lay in between. The CDR3 sequence is CASSLAGQYYGYTF. CDR3 nucleotide sequence: TGTGCCAGCAGCTTAGCCGGACAGTACTATGGCTACACCTTC.

V is TRBV7-2 and J is TRBJ2-5; maybe TRBD2 (6 bases). Per the germline V gene, CDR1 is SGHTA and CDR2 is FQGNSA. V gave up 5 bases and J gave up 1 base, with 14 bases separating them. The CDR3 loop spans 15 amino acids. CDR3 sequence: CASSPAGTLQETQYF. CDR3 nucleotides: TGTGCCAGCAGCCCCGCCGGGACTCTCCAAGAGACCCAGTACTTC. Supplemented by reference TRBV7-2 and TRBJ2-5, the full variable domain reads GAGVSQSPSNKVTEKGKDVELRCDPISGHTALYWYRQSLGQGLEFLIYFQGNSAPDKSGLPSDRFSAERTGGSVSTLTIQRTQQEDSAVYLCASSPAGTLQETQYFGPGTRLLVL.

This chain links TRBV6-4 with TRBJ2-3; D ambiguous. CDR1 and CDR2 from the germline V gene are MRHNA and SNTAGT. Trimming stripped 2 bases from V and 0 bases from J, with 6 bases between. The CDR3 spans 14 residues. The CDR3 here is CASSDSISTDTQYF. The CDR3, as DNA: TGTGCCAGCAGTGACAGCATTAGCACAGATACGCAGTATTTT.

This clone was seen only once. The chain recombines TRBV10-3 with TRBJ1-1, with 9 bases identical to TRBD1. The J segment lost 2 bases and the V segment lost 7 bases, leaving 5 bases of the junction unmatched. CDR3 length: 14 amino acids. Germline assignment: CDR1 ENHRY and CDR2 SYGVKD. CDR3 DNA sequence: TGTGCCATCAAGGGACAGGGAAGTAACACTGAAGCTTTCTTT. It translates to CAIKGQGSNTEAFF.

The genes are TRBV5-4 and TRBJ2-5; tentatively, D is TRBD2 (5 bases). The DNA end is more similar to TRBJ2-7, so the J call may be wrong. Germline V gives CDR1 SGHNT, CDR2 YYREEE (reference sequence). CDR3 size: 14 residues. CDR3: CASSLADSTYEQYF. As DNA, the CDR3 is TGTGCCAGCAGCTTGGCGGACTCTACCTACGAGCAGTACTTC.

The rearrangement links TRBV19 to TRBJ1-1, with D unclear. The CDR3 spans 14 residues. Germline CDR1 and CDR2: LNHDA and SQIVND (reference sequence). The V end lost 7 bases, the J end lost 10 bases, and 22 bases lay between the germline ends. Here the CDR3 DNA reads TGTGCCAGTATTCCTTCTATTAGCGGGGTTCGAGCTTTCTTT. Its translation: CASIPSISGVRAFF. Filled out from reference TRBV19 and TRBJ1-1, the complete variable domain reads DGGITQSPKYLFRKEGQNVTLSCEQNLNHDAMYWYRQDPGQGLRLIYYSQIVNDFQKGDIAEGYSVSREKKESFPLTVTSAQKNPTAFYLCASIPSISGVRAFFGQGTRLTVV.

This clone has a handful of counts. The chain links TRBV6-5 to TRBJ1-1; D remains unclear. The CDR3 totals 13 residues. Trimming took off 1 base at V and 7 bases at J, with 10 bases between the two ends. Germline lookup yields CDR1 MNHEY and CDR2 SVGAGI. As DNA, the CDR3 is TGTGCCAGCAGTTACTTTCTGGGAGGTGAAGCTTTCTTT. Protein product: CASSYFLGGEAFF.

This clone came up once. V is TRBV7-2 and J is TRBJ2-5; possible D gene TRBD1, 6 bases. Trimming removed 5 bases from V and 5 bases from J, with 18 bases in between. CDR3 size: 15 residues. Germline CDR1 and CDR2: SGHTA and FQGNSA. The CDR3 region is CASSPSPNRAETQYF. The CDR3 nucleotides read TGTGCCAGCAGCCCCTCGCCCAACAGGGCTGAGACCCAGTACTTC.

This clone appeared a few times. The V gene is TRBV7-9, the J gene TRBJ2-3; 15 positions match TRBD2. This CDR3 is built from 16 residues. V shed 5 bases, J shed 6 bases, and the junction held 6 bases outside the gene matches. Germline V gene sequence: CDR1 SEHNR, CDR2 FQNEAQ (reference sequence). CDR3 DNA: TGTGCCAGCAGCCTCCGGACTAGCGGGGGGGCTGATACGCAGTATTTT. Amino acids: CASSLRTSGGADTQYF. Filled out from reference TRBV7-9 and TRBJ2-3, the complete variable domain reads DTGVSQNPRHKITKRGQNVTFRCDPISEHNRLYWYRQTLGQGPEFLTYFQNEAQLEKSRLLSDRFSAERPKGSFSTLEIQRTEQGDSAMYLCASSLRTSGGADTQYFGPGTRLTVL.

The CDR3: CASSLVITGPNTEAFF. The DNA for the CDR3 is TGTGCCAGCAGCTTAGTTATCACAGGGCCGAACACTGAAGCTTTCTTT. The gene calls are TRBV7-2 and TRBJ1-1, with TRBD1 as a possible D gene (6 bases). Germline CDR1 reads SGHTA; CDR2 reads FQGNSA. The CDR3 consists of 16 residues. V was clipped by 1 base and J by 1 base, with 13 bases between them.

This chain connects TRBV9 to TRBJ1-1; TRBD1 is a possible D gene (6 bases). The CDR3 sequence is 17 residues long. Trimming removed 4 bases at V and 0 bases at J, with 19 bases between. The germline gives CDR1 SGDLS, CDR2 YYNGEE. DNA for the CDR3: TGTGCCAGCAGCACCCAAGGGACAAGTTGGGTGAACACTGAAGCTTTCTTT. This gives the protein CASSTQGTSWVNTEAFF.

The chain couples TRBV6-1 to TRBJ2-7; D is perhaps TRBD1 (5 bases). V was pared by 5 bases and J by 5 bases, with 13 bases between. Germline V gives CDR1 MNHNS, CDR2 SASEGT. This CDR3 spans 13 amino acids. This chain's CDR3 is CASSKGRVHEQYF. In DNA form, the CDR3 reads TGTGCCAGCAGTAAGGGCAGGGTCCACGAGCAGTACTTC.

The chain joins TRBV7-3 to TRBJ2-3; 12 positions match TRBD2. Germline CDR1 is SGHTA and CDR2 is FQGTGA. V lost 2 bases, J lost 4 bases, and 4 bases stayed unmatched. The CDR3 consists of 16 residues. CDR3 DNA: TGTGCCAGCAGCTTAGTTTCTAGCGGGGGGGCAGATACGCAGTATTTT. Its translation: CASSLVSSGGADTQYF.

The CDR3 coding sequence is TGTGCCAGCAGTTTTGGGTCAGGGTGGGCCTACGAGCAGTACTTC. Translated, it gives CASSFGSGWAYEQYF. The chain employs TRBV27 and TRBJ2-7; D is possibly TRBD1 (5 bases). The germline V gene has CDR1 MNHEY and CDR2 SMNVEV (reference sequence). With 3 bases removed from V and 2 bases from J, the gap between germline ends came to 14 bases. The CDR3 has 15 residues.

This CDR3 is CASSLWPGIDRSNTEAFF. For the CDR3, the DNA is TGTGCCAGCAGCTTATGGCCCGGCATAGACAGATCGAACACTGAAGCTTTCTTT. The chain uses TRBV7-3 and TRBJ1-1, with a tentative D call TRBD1 (5 bases). V gave up 2 bases and J gave up 1 base, with 20 bases separating them. The CDR3 contains 18 residues. Per the germline V gene, CDR1 is SGHTA and CDR2 is FQGTGA.

The V gene is TRBV4-3, the J gene TRBJ2-2; 7 positions match TRBD1. Trimming removed 1 base from V and 3 bases from J; junction bases left unmatched: 5. Germline V gene lookup returns CDR1 LGHNA and CDR2 YSLEER. The CDR3 has 16 amino acids. The CDR3 here is CASSQVADRDTGELFF. For the CDR3, the DNA is TGCGCCAGCAGCCAAGTCGCCGACAGGGACACCGGGGAGCTGTTTTTT.

The V call is TRBV4-2, the J call TRBJ2-1; 8 bases line up with TRBD2. CDR1 and CDR2 from the germline V gene are LGHNA and YNFKEQ. The CDR3 runs to 21 residues. Unmatched junction bases numbered 23, after V lost 4 bases and J lost 3 bases. The CDR3 nucleotides are TGTGCCAGCAGCCGATCGACGACCCTTGAATTAATACTAGCGGACTACAATGAGCAGTTCTTC. Amino acid sequence: CASSRSTTLELILADYNEQFF.

V is TRBV6-1 and J is TRBJ2-1; 8 positions agree with TRBD1. The CDR3 is 12 amino acids. V shed 6 bases and J 7 bases; nucleotides not matched to a gene: 2. CDR1 is MNHNS and CDR2 is SASEGT in the germline V gene. The CDR3 here is CASSYRGNEQFF. CDR3 DNA: TGTGCCAGCAGCTACAGGGGGAATGAGCAGTTCTTC.

The J gene is TRBJ2-3, the V gene TRBV7-2; D may be TRBD2 (6 bases). The CDR3 extends over 15 amino acids. V gave up 1 base and J gave up 6 bases, with 14 bases separating them. Germline assignment: CDR1 SGHTA and CDR2 FQGNSA. The CDR3 region is CASSLVRDRGDTQYF. CDR3 DNA sequence: TGTGCCAGCAGCTTAGTGCGGGACCGGGGGGATACGCAGTATTTT.

To note about this clone: Because it lacks the conserved phenylalanine or tryptophan at the end, this CDR3 is likely a read error. The rearrangement links TRBV5-6 to TRBJ2-2; TRBD2 is a possible D gene (7 bases). The CDR3 is 16 amino acids. With 4 bases removed from V and 3 bases from J, the gap between germline ends came to 16 bases. Germline V gene lookup returns CDR1 SGHDT and CDR2 YYEEEE. The chain's CDR3 is CASSQEAGAYTGELFL. Written as DNA, the CDR3 is TGTGCCAGCAGCCAGGAGGCGGGGGCCTACACCGGGGAGCTGTTTCTT.